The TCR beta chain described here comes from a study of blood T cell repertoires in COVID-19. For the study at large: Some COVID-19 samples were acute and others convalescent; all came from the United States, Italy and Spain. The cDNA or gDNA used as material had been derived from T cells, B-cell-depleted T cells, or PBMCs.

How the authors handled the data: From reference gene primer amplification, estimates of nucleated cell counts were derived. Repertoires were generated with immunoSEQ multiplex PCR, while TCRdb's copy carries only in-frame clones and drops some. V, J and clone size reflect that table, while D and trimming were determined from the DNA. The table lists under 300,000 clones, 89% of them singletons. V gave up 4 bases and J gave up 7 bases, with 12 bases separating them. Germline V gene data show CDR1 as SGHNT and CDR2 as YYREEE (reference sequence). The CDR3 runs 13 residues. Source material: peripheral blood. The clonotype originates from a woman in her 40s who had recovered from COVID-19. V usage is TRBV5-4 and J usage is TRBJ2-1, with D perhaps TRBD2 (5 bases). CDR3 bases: TGTGCCAGCAGCCCGGGAATTGGGAATGAGCAGTTCTTC. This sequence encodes CASSPGIGNEQFF.